This T cell receptor beta chain comes out of a study of T cells after yellow fever vaccination. TCRdb passed the 5' RACE reads through MiXCR, listing each CDR3 protein once. The data show a few hundred thousand distinct CDR3 sequences, with roughly 6.1% seen just once and approximately 15% held by the top ten. This clonotype was seen a handful of times. Its antigen is unknown. CDR3 length: 13 amino acids. Germline CDR1 is LNHDA and CDR2 is SQIVND (reference sequence). The V end was cut by 4 bases, the J end by 5 bases, with 12 bases between. Study-wide results and limits: Weaker in magnitude, the secondary response showed a faster peak on day 5 versus 15.

The V call is TRBV19, the J call TRBJ2-7; a possible D gene is TRBD1 (6 bases). The sequence was collected from a man in his thirties or forties who received the YFV17D yellow fever vaccine. Material: PBMCs, obtained 5 days after the yellow fever booster vaccination. DNA for the CDR3: TGTGCCAGTAGTAACAACAGGGCCAACGAGCAGTACTTC. Protein product: CASSNNRANEQYF.